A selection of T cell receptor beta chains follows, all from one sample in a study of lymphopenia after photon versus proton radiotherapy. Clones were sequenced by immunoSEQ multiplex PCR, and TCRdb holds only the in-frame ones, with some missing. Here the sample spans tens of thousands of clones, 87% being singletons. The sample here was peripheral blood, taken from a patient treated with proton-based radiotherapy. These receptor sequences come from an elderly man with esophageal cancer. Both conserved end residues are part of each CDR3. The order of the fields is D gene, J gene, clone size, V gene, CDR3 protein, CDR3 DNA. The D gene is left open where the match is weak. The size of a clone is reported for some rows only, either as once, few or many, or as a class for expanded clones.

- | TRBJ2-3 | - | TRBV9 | CASSPKAVDTQYF | TGTGCCAGCAGCCCCAAGGCGGTGGATACGCAGTATTTT
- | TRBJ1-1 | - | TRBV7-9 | CASSSDRMTREAFF | TGTGCCAGCAGCTCTGACAGGATGACCCGGGAAGCTTTCTTT
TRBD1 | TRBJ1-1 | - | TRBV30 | CAWRGDRRFIMNTEAFF | TGTGCCTGGAGGGGGGACAGGCGCTTCATCATGAACACTGAAGCTTTCTTT
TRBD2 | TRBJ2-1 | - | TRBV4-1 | CASSQAPGLAEYNEQFF | TGCGCCAGCAGCCAAGCCCCGGGACTAGCGGAATACAATGAGCAGTTCTTC
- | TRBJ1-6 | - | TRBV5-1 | CASSLVANNSPLHF | TGCGCCAGCAGCTTGGTGGCAAATAATTCACCCCTCCACTTT
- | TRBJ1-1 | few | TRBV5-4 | CASSSTRGPNEAFF | TGTGCCAGCAGCTCCACGAGAGGGCCTAATGAAGCTTTCTTT
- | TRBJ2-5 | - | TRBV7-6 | CASSPWTAQETQYF | TGTGCCAGCAGCCCTTGGACCGCACAAGAGACCCAGTACTTC
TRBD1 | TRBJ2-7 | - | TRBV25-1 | CASNRGSSYEQYF | TGTGCCAGCAACAGGGGAAGCTCCTACGAGCAGTACTTC
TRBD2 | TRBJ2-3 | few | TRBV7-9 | CASSLEARVAGGTDTQYF | TGTGCCAGCAGCTTAGAGGCGAGGGTAGCGGGAGGCACAGATACGCAGTATTTT
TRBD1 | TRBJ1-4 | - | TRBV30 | CAWRPQGTYEKLFF | TGTGCCTGGCGACCACAGGGGACGTATGAAAAACTGTTTTTT
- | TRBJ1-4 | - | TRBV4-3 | CASSQEEGPGAEKLFF | TGCGCCAGCAGCCAAGAAGAGGGGCCGGGGGCGGAAAAACTGTTTTTT
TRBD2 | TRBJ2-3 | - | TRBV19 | CASSILAGGPPTDTQYF | TGTGCCAGTAGTATCTTGGCGGGGGGGCCTCCCACAGATACGCAGTATTTT
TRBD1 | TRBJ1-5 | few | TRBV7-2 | CASSATQGAGQPQHF | TGTGCCAGCAGCGCTACACAGGGGGCTGGTCAGCCCCAGCATTTT
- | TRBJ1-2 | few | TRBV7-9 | CASSRRDGYTF | TGTGCCAGCAGCCGACGAGATGGCTACACCTTC
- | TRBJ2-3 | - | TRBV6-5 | CASSYGDLNTDTQYF | TGTGCCAGCAGTTACGGGGATTTGAACACAGATACGCAGTATTTT
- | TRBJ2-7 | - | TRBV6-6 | CASSSFTESSYEQYF | TGTGCCAGCAGTTCTTTCACAGAGAGCTCCTACGAGCAGTACTTC
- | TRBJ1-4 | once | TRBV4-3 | CASSQGTVGNEKLFF | TGCGCCAGCAGCCAAGGGACAGTCGGGAATGAAAAACTGTTTTTT
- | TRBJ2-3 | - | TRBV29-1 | CSVDSGAESTDTQYF | TGCAGCGTTGATTCTGGAGCGGAGAGCACAGATACGCAGTATTTT
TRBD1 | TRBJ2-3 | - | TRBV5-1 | CASSRGQGFGTDTQYF | TGCGCCAGCAGCCGAGGACAGGGGTTCGGCACAGATACGCAGTATTTT
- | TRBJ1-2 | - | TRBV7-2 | CASSLAVRLNYGYTF | TGTGCCAGCAGCTTAGCTGTCCGCCTGAACTATGGCTACACCTTC
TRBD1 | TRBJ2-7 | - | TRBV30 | CAWRTGYEQYF | TGTGCCTGGAGGACAGGGTACGAGCAGTACTTC
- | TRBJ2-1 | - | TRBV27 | CASRYQGTTVGNEQFF | TGTGCCAGCAGGTATCAGGGGACGACAGTTGGCAATGAGCAGTTCTTC
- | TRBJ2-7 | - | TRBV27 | CASSFSPPGPPSYEQYF | TGTGCCAGCAGTTTTTCCCCCCCAGGGCCACCCTCCTACGAGCAGTACTTC
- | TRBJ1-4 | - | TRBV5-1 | CASSLVADGEKLFF | TGCGCCAGCAGCTTGGTGGCGGATGGTGAAAAACTGTTTTTT
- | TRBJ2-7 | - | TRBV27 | CASSVGHLYEQYF | TGTGCCAGCAGTGTGGGACACCTCTACGAGCAGTACTTC
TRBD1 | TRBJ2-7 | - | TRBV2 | CAAGDRDRVTLTSYEQYF | TGTGCCGCGGGGGACCGGGACAGGGTGACCTTAACTTCCTACGAGCAGTACTTC
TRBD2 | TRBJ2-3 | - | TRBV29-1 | CSVGEGGRTDTQYF | TGCAGCGTTGGGGAGGGCGGGAGAACAGATACGCAGTATTTT
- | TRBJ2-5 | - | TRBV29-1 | CSAEATGETQYF | TGCAGCGCGGAGGCCACCGGCGAGACCCAGTACTTC
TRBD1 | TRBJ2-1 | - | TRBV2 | CASSLRDRSDKFF | TGTGCCAGCAGCCTCCGGGACAGGAGTGACAAGTTCTTC
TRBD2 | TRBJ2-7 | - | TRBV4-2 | CASSQDSGGPWEQYF | TGTGCCAGCAGCCAAGATTCGGGGGGTCCCTGGGAGCAGTACTTC
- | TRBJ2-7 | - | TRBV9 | CASSVRGAGDEQYF | TGTGCCAGCAGCGTAAGGGGGGCAGGAGACGAGCAGTACTTC
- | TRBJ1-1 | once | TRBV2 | CASGARGVTEAFF | TGTGCCAGCGGGGCCCGGGGGGTCACTGAAGCTTTCTTT
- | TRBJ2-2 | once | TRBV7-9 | CASRLSGTNTGELFF | TGTGCCAGCAGACTGAGCGGAACGAACACCGGGGAGCTGTTTTTT
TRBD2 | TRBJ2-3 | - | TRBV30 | CAGSSGTRGDTQYF | TGTGCCGGATCCTCCGGGACTAGGGGGGATACGCAGTATTTT
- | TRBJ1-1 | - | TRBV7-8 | CASSLSANTEAFF | TGTGCCAGCAGCCTGAGCGCGAACACTGAAGCTTTCTTT
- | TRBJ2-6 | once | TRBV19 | CASTGGYGANVLTF | TGTGCCAGTACTGGAGGGTACGGGGCCAACGTCCTGACTTTC
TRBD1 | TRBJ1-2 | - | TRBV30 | CAWRAFETGVYGYTF | TGTGCCTGGAGGGCCTTTGAGACAGGGGTCTATGGCTACACCTTC
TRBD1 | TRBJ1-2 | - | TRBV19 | CASNRDRSGYTF | TGTGCCAGCAACCGGGACAGGAGCGGCTACACCTTC
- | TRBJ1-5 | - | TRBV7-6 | CASSPSSGLGRSQPQHF | TGTGCCAGCTCCCCATCGTCGGGGCTTGGTAGAAGTCAGCCCCAGCATTTT
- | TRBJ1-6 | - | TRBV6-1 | CASSEASDLYNSPLHF | TGTGCCAGCAGTGAAGCCTCCGACCTCTATAATTCACCCCTCCACTTT
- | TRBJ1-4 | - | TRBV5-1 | CASSPGPTGEKLFF | TGCGCCAGCAGCCCAGGACCCACGGGGGAAAAACTGTTTTTT
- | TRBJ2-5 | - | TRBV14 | CASSRDGSRETQYF | TGTGCCAGCAGCCGGGACGGGAGTAGGGAGACCCAGTACTTC
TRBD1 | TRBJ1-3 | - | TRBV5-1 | CASSSGTGGFSGNTIYF | TGCGCCAGCAGCTCCGGGACAGGGGGTTTCTCTGGAAACACCATATATTTT
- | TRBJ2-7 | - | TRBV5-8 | CASSKGRHYYEQYF | TGTGCCAGCAGCAAGGGACGGCACTACTACGAGCAGTACTTC
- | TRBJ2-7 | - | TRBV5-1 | CASRAQPDYEQYF | TGCGCCAGCAGGGCCCAGCCCGACTACGAGCAGTACTTC
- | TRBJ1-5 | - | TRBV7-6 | CASSLGWSGKDQPQHF | TGTGCCAGCAGCTTAGGCTGGTCAGGGAAAGATCAGCCCCAGCATTTT
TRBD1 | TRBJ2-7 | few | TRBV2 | CARGSPGQGSYEQYF | TGTGCCAGGGGGTCACCGGGACAGGGGTCCTACGAGCAGTACTTC
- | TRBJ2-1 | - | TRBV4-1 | CASSQEPSGDQFF | TGCGCCAGCAGCCAAGAGCCTAGTGGAGATCAGTTCTTC
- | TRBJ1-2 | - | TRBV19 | CASRPGQVYGYTF | TGTGCCAGTAGACCCGGACAAGTCTATGGCTACACCTTC
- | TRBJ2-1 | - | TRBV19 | CASGQYNEQFF | TGTGCCAGTGGTCAGTACAATGAGCAGTTCTTC
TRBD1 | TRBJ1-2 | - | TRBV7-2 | CASRLQGRNYGYTF | TGTGCCAGCAGGTTACAGGGGCGGAACTATGGCTACACCTTC
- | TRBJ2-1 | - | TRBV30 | CAWSRDIGDEQFF | TGTGCCTGGAGTAGGGACATCGGGGATGAGCAGTTCTTC
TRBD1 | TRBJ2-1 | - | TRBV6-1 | CASSARQGNYNEQFF | TGTGCCAGCAGTGCCCGACAGGGAAATTACAATGAGCAGTTCTTC
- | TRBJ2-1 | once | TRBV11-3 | CASSGSRAEQFF | TGTGCCAGCTCAGGTAGTAGGGCTGAGCAGTTCTTC
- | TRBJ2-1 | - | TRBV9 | CASRSGVEQFF | TGTGCCAGCAGATCGGGAGTCGAGCAGTTCTTC
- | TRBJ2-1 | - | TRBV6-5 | CASGRERHNEQFF | TGTGCCAGCGGTCGGGAGCGACACAATGAGCAGTTCTTC
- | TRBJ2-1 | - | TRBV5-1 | CASSSDPRAIYNEQFF | TGCGCCAGCAGCTCCGACCCCCGGGCGATCTACAATGAGCAGTTCTTC
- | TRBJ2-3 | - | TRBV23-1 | CASSHCPLTWDTQYF | TGCGCCAGCAGTCACTGTCCACTAACCTGGGATACGCAGTATTTT
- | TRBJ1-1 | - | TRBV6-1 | CASTRTGDTEAFF | TGTGCCAGCACCCGGACGGGCGACACTGAAGCTTTCTTT